Following are 13 T cell receptor beta chains from one sample sequenced in a study of cytomegalovirus exposure and HLA in healthy donors. PCR employed 60 Vbeta and 13 Jbeta primers. Profiled with immunoSEQ multiplex PCR; TCRdb holds only in-frame clones, not every one. The sample lists some 120,000 clones, roughly 80% occurring once. Sequenced material: PBMCs. These receptors all come from a man between 40 and 49 years old in good health and CMV-seronegative.

This chain connects TRBV2 to TRBJ2-7; 9 bases are shared with TRBD1. Germline values: CDR1 SNHLY, CDR2 FYNNEI. This CDR3 has 16 residues. The V and J ends lost 4 bases and 6 bases, in that order; junction bases with no gene match: 13. This chain's CDR3 is CASSADGGQGGLEQYF. The CDR3 DNA sequence: TGTGCCAGCAGTGCGGATGGGGGACAGGGAGGCCTCGAGCAGTACTTC.

The V and J genes are TRBV5-4 and TRBJ1-1; D gene ambiguous. The CDR3 runs 15 residues. Deletions cut 2 bases from V and 0 bases from J, with 11 bases between. CDR1 is SGHNT, CDR2 YYREEE, per germline (reference sequence). CDR3 in DNA: TGTGCCAGCAGCTTCGGAGGCACCATGAACACTGAAGCTTTCTTT. Amino acid sequence: CASSFGGTMNTEAFF.

This clone has only one observation. The genes are TRBV5-1 and TRBJ1-2, with 8 bases matching TRBD1. J lost 4 bases, V lost 3 bases, and 11 bases had no gene match. Germline loops: CDR1 SGHRS, CDR2 YFSETQ. The CDR3 totals 16 residues. CDR3 amino acids: CASSWGNRGFGYGYTF. CDR3 nucleotides: TGCGCCAGCAGCTGGGGGAACAGGGGGTTCGGCTATGGCTACACCTTC. Supplemented by reference TRBV5-1 and TRBJ1-2, the full variable domain reads KAGVTQTPRYLIKTRGQQVTLSCSPISGHRSVSWYQQTPGQGLQFLFEYFSETQRNKGNFPGRFSGRQFSNSRSEMNVSTLELGDSALYLCASSWGNRGFGYGYTFGSGTRLTVV.

This clone was seen more than once but under ten times. Here the CDR3 DNA reads TGCGCCAGCACTACCTACGAGCAGTACTTC. Translation: CASTTYEQYF. The genes are TRBV10-2 and TRBJ2-7; the D is unclear. V was trimmed by 7 bases and J by 2 bases, leaving 3 bases between them. The CDR3 sequence is 10 residues long. CDR1 is WSHSY, CDR2 SAAADI, per germline.

The V and J genes are TRBV19 and TRBJ2-7; tentatively, D is TRBD2 (5 bases). V was cut by 6 bases and J by 0 bases, with 9 bases left in between. The CDR3 is 13 amino acids. Germline V gene data show CDR1 as LNHDA and CDR2 as SQIVND (reference sequence). The CDR3: CASSSGVSYEQYF. As DNA, the CDR3 is TGTGCCAGTAGCTCCGGGGTCTCCTACGAGCAGTACTTC.

The rearrangement uses TRBV19 and TRBJ1-5, with 10 bases identical to TRBD1. Trimming cost V 9 bases and J 0 bases; bases outside gene matches: 8. CDR1 is LNHDA, CDR2 SQIVND, per germline (reference sequence). CDR3 length: 16 amino acids. CDR3 nucleotides: TGTGCCAGCCAAGGGACAGGGGACTATAGCAATCAGCCCCAGCATTTT. Amino acids: CASQGTGDYSNQPQHF.

The table lists this clone with a count of one. The genes are TRBV28 and TRBJ2-2; TRBD1 matches at 7 bases. The CDR3 length is 17 residues. The ends lost 6 bases at V and 9 bases at J; junction bases unmatched: 19. CDR1 MDHEN and CDR2 SYDVKM come from the germline V gene. CDR3 sequence: CASSSPPGQMTGWELFF. CDR3 coding DNA: TGTGCCAGCAGCTCCCCTCCGGGACAAATGACAGGGTGGGAGCTGTTTTTT.

A few counts support this clone. The J gene is TRBJ1-1, the V gene TRBV6-5, with 7 positions matching TRBD1. Germline V CDR1 and CDR2: MNHEY, SVGAGI. V lost 0 bases and J lost 5; bases outside the gene matches: 6. CDR3 length: 15 amino acids. CDR3 nucleotides: TGTGCCAGCAGTTACTCGCAGGGGGAAGGGACTGAAGCTTTCTTT. Encoded protein: CASSYSQGEGTEAFF.

The chain is built from TRBV18 and TRBJ2-7, with 8 bases that match TRBD1. Germline loops: CDR1 KGHSH, CDR2 LQKENI. The CDR3 covers 16 residues. V gave up 2 bases and J gave up 5 bases; unmatched junction bases: 11. The CDR3 loop reads CASSPFGTGGRDEQYF. The DNA for the CDR3 is TGTGCCAGCTCACCATTCGGTACAGGGGGTAGGGACGAGCAGTACTTC.

The genes are TRBV6-1 and TRBJ2-7; 10 bases agree with TRBD1. V lost 5 bases, J lost 3 bases, and 4 bases stayed unmatched. Germline values: CDR1 MNHNS, CDR2 SASEGT. The CDR3 contains 14 residues. CDR3 loop: CASSPGTGVYEQYF. The CDR3 bases are TGTGCCAGCAGTCCCGGGACAGGGGTCTACGAGCAGTACTTC.

The chain couples TRBV10-2 to TRBJ1-4; 10 bases agree with TRBD1. The ends lost 6 bases at V and 5 bases at J; junction bases unmatched: 3. Looked up from germline, CDR1 is WSHSY and CDR2 is SAAADI. This CDR3 spans 14 amino acids. CDR3 bases: TGCGCCAGCAGCGTGGACAGGGGGAATGAAAAACTGTTTTTT. Encoded protein: CASSVDRGNEKLFF.

J is TRBJ2-7 and V is TRBV7-2, with TRBD1 matching over 7 bases. CDR3 length equals 14 residues. Germline V CDR1 and CDR2: SGHTA, FQGNSA. The J segment lost 3 bases and the V segment lost 4 bases, leaving 6 bases of the junction unmatched. The CDR3: CASSSGWTGYEQYF. The CDR3 nucleotides read TGTGCCAGCAGCTCGGGGTGGACAGGCTACGAGCAGTACTTC.

The chain links TRBV7-8 to TRBJ1-4; TRBD1 matches 8 bases. The junction had 12 bases not matched to a gene; V was cut back by 5 bases and J by 7 bases. The CDR3 is made up of 16 amino acids. CDR1 is SGHVS and CDR2 is FQNEAQ in the germline V gene. This chain's CDR3 is CASSRRGHGSGEKLFF. The CDR3 DNA is TGTGCCAGCAGCCGCAGGGGGCACGGGAGCGGTGAAAAACTGTTTTTT.